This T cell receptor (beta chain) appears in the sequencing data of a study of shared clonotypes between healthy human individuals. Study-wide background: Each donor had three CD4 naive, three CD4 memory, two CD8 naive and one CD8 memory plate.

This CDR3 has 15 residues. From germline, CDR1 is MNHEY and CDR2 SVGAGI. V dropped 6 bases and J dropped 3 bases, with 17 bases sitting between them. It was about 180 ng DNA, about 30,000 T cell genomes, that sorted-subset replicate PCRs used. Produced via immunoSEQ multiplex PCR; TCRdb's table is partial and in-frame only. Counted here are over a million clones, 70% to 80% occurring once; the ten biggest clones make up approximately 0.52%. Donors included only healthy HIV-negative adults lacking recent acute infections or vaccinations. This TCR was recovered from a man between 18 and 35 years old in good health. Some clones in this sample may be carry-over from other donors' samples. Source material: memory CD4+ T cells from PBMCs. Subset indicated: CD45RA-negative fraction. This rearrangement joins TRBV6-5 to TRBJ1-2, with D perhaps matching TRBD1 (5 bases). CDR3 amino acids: CASRLQVGVDYGYTF. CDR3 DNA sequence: TGTGCCAGCAGGTTACAGGTCGGGGTCGACTATGGCTACACCTTC.